The present T cell receptor beta chain was sequenced within a study of blood T cell repertoires in COVID-19. Germline V gene lookup returns CDR1 LNHNV and CDR2 YYDKDF (reference sequence). Deletions cut 0 bases from V and 6 bases from J, with 11 bases between. The CDR3 spans 14 residues. The assay was immunoSEQ multiplex PCR, and TCRdb's table has in-frame clones only and misses some. The profile shows over 400,000 clones, about 88% of them singletons. The sample taken for sequencing was peripheral blood. The J gene is TRBJ1-2, the V gene TRBV15, with D unresolved. This sequence originates from a woman aged 45-65 years with COVID-19, enrolled during active disease. CDR3 bases: TGTGCCACCAGCAGAGATGGGCAGCTCAATGGCTACACCTTC. Its protein is CATSRDGQLNGYTF.